Shown below are 22 T cell receptor beta chains from a single sample sequenced in a study of T cells in Graves' hyperthyroidism and ophthalmopathy. The investigators amplified TCR beta CDR3 regions from RNA transcripts. An initial round of RT-PCR targeting the TCR CDR3 relied on the HTBI primer set. TCRdb re-derived calls from the multiplex PCR reads in MiXCR, one entry per CDR3 protein. The data show about 350,000 distinct CDR3 sequences, roughly 13% seen once. Sequenced material: blood. The receptor set was obtained from a woman aged 25 to 39 with Graves' hyperthyroidism.

This sequence joins TRBV20-1 and TRBJ1-5; D is unresolved. The CDR3 has 15 amino acids. V lost 4 bases and J 3 bases, leaving 16 bases between the germline ends. Looked up from germline, CDR1 is DFQATT and CDR2 is SNEGSKA (reference sequence). DNA of the CDR3: TGCAGTGCTACCCCAGAGGCGGCTCCCAATCAGCCCCAGCATTTT. Amino acids: CSATPEAAPNQPQHF.

The sample holds a few counts of this clonotype. The chain joins TRBV5-1 to TRBJ1-3; D is uncertain. V lost 3 bases, J lost 1 base, and 8 bases lay in between. Germline CDR1 and CDR2: SGHRS and YFSETQ. The CDR3 spans 14 residues. CDR3 residues: CASSSAESGNTIYF. CDR3 DNA sequence: TGCGCCAGCAGCTCTGCGGAGTCTGGAAACACCATATATTTT.

This clonotype was seen many times. The chain is built from TRBV28 and TRBJ2-1; 9 bases align to TRBD2. The trim removed 5 bases at V and 8 bases at J, leaving 13 bases unmatched. The CDR3 contains 16 residues. Germline assignment: CDR1 MDHEN and CDR2 SYDVKM. DNA of the CDR3: TGTGCCAGCAGTCCCCTCGGGACTAGCCTGGGGGATGAGCAGTTCTTC. Its translation is CASSPLGTSLGDEQFF.

This clonotype was observed at least ten times. The V call is TRBV24-1, the J call TRBJ1-2, with a weak D call TRBD1 (6 bases). The CDR3 contains 14 residues. The V gene lost 4 bases and the J gene lost 5 bases, with 13 bases spanning the gap. From germline, CDR1 is KGHDR and CDR2 SFDVKD. The CDR3 region is CATSDPDREYGYTF. The CDR3 DNA is TGTGCCACCAGTGACCCGGACAGAGAATATGGCTACACCTTC.

This clonotype was seen a handful of times. The chain links TRBV20-1 to TRBJ2-1; 14 nucleotides align to TRBD2. The CDR3 runs to 15 residues. The germline CDR1 and CDR2 sequences are DFQATT and SNEGSKA (reference sequence). The trim removed 6 bases at V and 0 bases at J, leaving 1 base unmatched. DNA for the CDR3: TGCAGTGCCGGGACTAGCGGGGGCTCCTACAATGAGCAGTTCTTC. Its translation: CSAGTSGGSYNEQFF.

This clonotype was counted between two and nine times. The rearrangement links TRBV19 to TRBJ1-1, with no clear D. In germline, CDR1 is LNHDA, CDR2 SQIVND (reference sequence). This CDR3 is built from 13 residues. V was pared by 3 bases and J by 11 bases, with 16 bases between. This CDR3 is CASSIGRVGEAFF. CDR3 in DNA: TGTGCCAGTAGTATCGGTCGGGTGGGAGAGGCTTTCTTT.

This clonotype was detected only a few times. The V gene is TRBV7-9, the J gene TRBJ2-1, with TRBD2 identical over 9 bases. After removal of 1 base from V and 3 bases from J, the junction contained 4 bases not matched to a gene. The CDR3 extends over 16 amino acids. From germline, CDR1 is SEHNR and CDR2 FQNEAQ (reference sequence). CDR3 coding DNA: TGTGCCAGCAGCTTAGGCGGGGGGGTAGACTACAATGAGCAGTTCTTC. Translating it yields CASSLGGGVDYNEQFF.

The V call is TRBV28, the J call TRBJ2-4; the D gene could be TRBD1 or TRBD2 (5 bases each). The CDR3 length is 12 residues. Germline V gives CDR1 MDHEN, CDR2 SYDVKM. V lost 5 bases to trimming and J lost 8 bases, with 10 bases between them. CDR3 coding DNA: TGTGCCAGCAGTCCCGGGGACGACATTCAGTACTTC. Translation gives CASSPGDDIQYF.

This clonotype has a handful of counts. Compared with germline, one end of the junction differs, possibly owing to a read error. The V and J genes are TRBV28 and TRBJ2-4; 8 bases align to TRBD1. The CDR3 spans 17 residues. Germline V gene lookup returns CDR1 MDHEN and CDR2 SYDVKM. The CDR3 DNA reads as TGTGCCAGCAGTTTATCGACCCTCACAGGGGGAAAAAACATCCAGTACTTC. Protein product: CASSLSTLTGGKNIQYF.

This clonotype was detected only a few times. This rearrangement joins TRBV12-3 or TRBV12-4 to TRBJ1-6; D may be TRBD1 (5 bases). V gave up 0 bases and J gave up 7 bases, with 10 bases separating them. The CDR3 contains 15 residues. As DNA, the CDR3 is TGTGCCAGCAGTTTAGCGTCAGAGGGGAATTCACCCCTCCACTTT. Encoded protein: CASSLASEGNSPLHF.

The sample holds many counts of this clonotype. The CDR3 coding sequence is TGTGCCAGCAGCCCGGGACCTGGTGTTCAGTACTTC. Its protein product is CASSPGPGVQYF. The chain is built from TRBV7-8 and TRBJ2-4; D is possibly TRBD1 or TRBD2 (5 bases each). CDR3 length: 12 residues. Germline CDR1 and CDR2: SGHVS and FQNEAQ. The V gene lost 5 bases and the J gene lost 11 bases, with 13 bases spanning the gap.

The chain links TRBV13 to TRBJ2-2; D might be TRBD1 or TRBD2, each matching 5 bases. Trimming shortened V by 4 bases and J by 0 bases, and 15 bases separated the two germline ends. Germline values: CDR1 PRHDT, CDR2 FYEKMQ (reference sequence). This CDR3 comprises 17 residues. CDR3 protein: CASSYPEGLTNTGELFF. The CDR3 DNA sequence: TGTGCCAGCAGCTACCCCGAGGGGTTGACGAACACCGGGGAGCTGTTTTTT.

This clonotype was detected many times. CDR3 sequence (DNA): TGCAGCGTGGGGGACAGGGAGCCCTACGAGCAGTACTTC. As protein: CSVGDREPYEQYF. The rearrangement uses TRBV29-1 and TRBJ2-7, with 9 bases fitting TRBD1. This CDR3 contains 13 residues. V dropped 6 bases and J dropped 2; count of bases not matched to a gene: 5. Germline V CDR1 and CDR2: SQVTM, ANQGSEA.

The chain links TRBV9 to TRBJ1-4, with 9 nucleotides matching TRBD1. CDR3 length: 14 residues. V shed 4 bases and J 6 bases; nucleotides not matched to a gene: 4. The germline V gene encodes CDR1 SGDLS and CDR2 YYNGEE. As DNA, the CDR3 is TGTGCCAGCAGCCCCCGGGACAGGGATGAAAAACTGTTTTTT. Its protein is CASSPRDRDEKLFF.

The V and J genes are TRBV4-3 and TRBJ1-4, with D maybe TRBD1 (5 bases). Germline V lookup: CDR1 LGHNA, CDR2 YSLEER. The CDR3 consists of 15 residues. The V end was cut by 2 bases, the J end by 5 bases, with 12 bases between. This CDR3 reads CASSQFEGWNEKLFF. CDR3 bases: TGCGCCAGCAGCCAATTTGAGGGGTGGAATGAAAAACTGTTTTTT.

This clonotype occurred a few times. V gene TRBV12-3 or TRBV12-4 combines with J gene TRBJ1-1; D gene ambiguous. The CDR3 runs to 14 residues. V lost 2 bases and J 0 bases, leaving 7 bases between the germline ends. This CDR3 is CASSLKLVNTEAFF. DNA of the CDR3: TGTGCCAGCAGTTTAAAGTTAGTGAACACTGAAGCTTTCTTT.

This clonotype was recorded at least ten times. The chain links TRBV12-3 or TRBV12-4 to TRBJ2-1; D not certain. This CDR3 comprises 16 residues. V was cut by 6 bases and J by 0 bases, with 15 bases left in between. CDR3 region: CASSQVGSSSYNEQFF. The CDR3 region has the DNA TGTGCCAGCAGCCAGGTCGGATCGAGCTCCTACAATGAGCAGTTCTTC.

This clonotype was counted a few times. The chain is built from TRBV9 and TRBJ2-2; D might be TRBD2 (6 bases). V lost 3 bases and J 4 bases, leaving 10 bases between the germline ends. The CDR3 has 14 residues. Looked up from germline, CDR1 is SGDLS and CDR2 is YYNGEE. The CDR3, as DNA: TGTGCCAGCAGCGCAATACTAGCCACCGGGGAGCTGTTTTTT. Translation: CASSAILATGELFF.

This chain uses TRBV29-1 with TRBJ1-1, with D maybe TRBD1 (6 bases). Germline V CDR1 and CDR2: SQVTM, ANQGSEA. Trimming shortened V by 6 bases and J by 1 base, and 12 bases separated the two germline ends. CDR3 size: 13 residues. The CDR3 bases are TGCAGCGTATGGACAGAGACGAACACTGAAGCTTTCTTT. Its translation is CSVWTETNTEAFF.

A few counts support this clonotype. The chain couples TRBV2 to TRBJ2-7; 7 bases agree with TRBD2. Losses at the gene ends were 8 bases for V and 0 bases for J; bases not matched to a gene: 4. There are 13 residues in the CDR3. Per the germline V gene, CDR1 is SNHLY and CDR2 is FYNNEI. The CDR3, as DNA: TGTGCCAGCGGGAGGGGCCTCTCCTACGAGCAGTACTTC. It codes for CASGRGLSYEQYF.

This clonotype occurred a few times. The rearrangement links TRBV20-1 to TRBJ1-6; no firm D call. Trimming shortened V by 3 bases and J by 0 bases, and 12 bases separated the two germline ends. The CDR3 consists of 16 residues. The germline V gene has CDR1 DFQATT and CDR2 SNEGSKA (reference sequence). The CDR3 sequence: CSAREHMSSYNSPLHF. CDR3 in DNA: TGCAGTGCTAGGGAACACATGAGCTCCTATAATTCACCCCTCCACTTT.

In this sample, this clonotype turned up a few times. The chain employs TRBV12-3 or TRBV12-4 and TRBJ1-2; D is uncertain. The CDR3 has 15 residues. Trimming cost V 1 base and J 2 bases, with 11 bases left between them. The CDR3 loop reads CASSLVGERNYGYTF. CDR3 bases: TGTGCCAGCAGTTTAGTCGGGGAACGGAACTATGGCTACACCTTC.